One and the same sample provided the 2 T cell receptor beta chains below, sequenced in a study of blood T cells in healthy people across ages. Next came a second PCR, run for about 7 to 12 cycles, which used a sample-barcoded 5' primer along with a J-beta primer mix. TCRdb independently ran MiXCR on the 5' RACE reads; one entry per CDR3 protein. There are about 1,500,000 distinct CDR3 sequences in the sample; roughly 40% occur only once, and approximately 7.9% lies in the top ten. Sequencing was done on a sample of blood. The receptors come from a woman aged 18-35 years in good health.

Only one count was recorded for this clonotype. The V and J genes are TRBV20-1 and TRBJ2-3, with D uncertain. This CDR3 contains 15 residues. V lost 4 bases and J 0 bases, leaving 14 bases between the germline ends. Looked up from germline, CDR1 is DFQATT and CDR2 is SNEGSKA (reference sequence). The CDR3 nucleotides read TGCAGTGCTACTTCAGCGATAACTAGCACAGATACGCAGTATTTT. Protein sequence: CSATSAITSTDTQYF.

The rearrangement links TRBV4-1 to TRBJ2-1; 13 nucleotides match TRBD2. Trimming removed 4 bases from V and 11 bases from J; junction bases left unmatched: 5. Germline V lookup: CDR1 MGHRA, CDR2 YSYEKL. CDR3 size: 14 residues. CDR3 in DNA: TGCGCCAGCAGCCGAACGACTAGCGGGGGGCAGCAGTTCTTC. This gives the protein CASSRTTSGGQQFF.